These 19 T cell receptor beta chains originate from one sample sequenced in a study of brain T cells in children with intractable seizures (dated by TCRdb to the early 2020s). The time point label, as the study defines it: resected brain tissue, or blood drawn just prior to surgery. The library was produced with the immunoSEQ multiplex PCR assay. The source is immuneACCESS, and TCRdb retained only in-frame sequences with V and J called. Part of the clones is not carried over; for the studies checked, unresolved V genes explain less than half of this, and the remainder is unexplained. The sample profile shows 50,000 to 80,000 clones; 95% to 97% of them were found once. More than 0.35% of the sample comes from the top ten. Here the sequenced sample was peripheral blood, taken at surgery. The receptor set was obtained from a boy under three years old with focal cortical dysplasia and intractable seizures.

V usage is TRBV4-1 and J usage is TRBJ2-1; TRBD1 is a possible D gene (6 bases). The germline V gene has CDR1 MGHRA and CDR2 YSYEKL. The CDR3 has 13 residues. The germline V and J ends were trimmed by 0 bases and 9 bases, with 9 bases remaining between them. The CDR3 loop is CASSQEGGSEQFF. CDR3 nucleotides: TGCGCCAGCAGCCAAGAAGGGGGAAGTGAGCAGTTCTTC.

V and J are TRBV4-1 and TRBJ2-7; a weak D match, TRBD2 (6 bases). V lost 1 base and J lost 4, with 35 bases in between. The CDR3 is made up of 22 amino acids. Germline CDR1 MGHRA, CDR2 YSYEKL. The DNA of the CDR3 is TGCGCCAGCAGCCAAGCCTGGAGGGTAAGGGCGCTCGGGTATACGTCCGAATACGAGCAGTACTTC. Protein: CASSQAWRVRALGYTSEYEQYF.

This clone showed up just once. The chain joins TRBV7-9 to TRBJ1-1, with 9 bases aligning to TRBD1. The CDR3 loop spans 16 amino acids. The V and J ends lost 5 bases and 5 bases, in that order; junction bases with no gene match: 12. Germline V gene sequence: CDR1 SEHNR, CDR2 FQNEAQ (reference sequence). Written as DNA, the CDR3 is TGTGCCAGCAGCCCGCTGGACAGGGGAATGTTGACTGAAGCTTTCTTT. Translation gives CASSPLDRGMLTEAFF.

The chain links TRBV5-4 to TRBJ2-7; tentatively, D is TRBD1 or TRBD2 (6 bases each). Germline CDR1 and CDR2: SGHNT and YYREEE (reference sequence). The CDR3 contains 14 residues. With 2 bases removed from V and 4 bases from J, the gap between germline ends came to 13 bases. The CDR3: CASSFGGQVYEQYF. The DNA for the CDR3 is TGTGCCAGCAGCTTCGGGGGCCAAGTGTACGAGCAGTACTTC.

The chain recombines TRBV10-2 with TRBJ2-1, with D uncertain. Trimming pared 6 bases from V and 8 bases from J, leaving 8 bases between. The germline V gene encodes CDR1 WSHSY and CDR2 SAAADI. CDR3 size: 11 residues. CDR3 residues: CASRVKDEQFF. In nucleotides, the CDR3 is TGCGCCAGCAGGGTAAAGGATGAGCAGTTCTTC.

The table lists this clone with a count of one. The rearrangement links TRBV29-1 to TRBJ2-6, with D unresolved. Germline CDR1 reads SQVTM; CDR2 reads ANQGSEA. Trimming took off 4 bases at V and 0 bases at J, with 4 bases between the two ends. This CDR3 is 13 amino acids long. The DNA of the CDR3 is TGCAGCGTTGCGGTCTCTGGGGCCAACGTCCTGACTTTC. It is translated as CSVAVSGANVLTF.

This clone appeared a single time. CDR3 sequence: CASSATGSYNEQFF. The CDR3 DNA is TGTGCCAGCAGCGCTACCGGTTCCTACAATGAGCAGTTCTTC. The chain combines TRBV7-8 with TRBJ2-1; D is undetermined. Trimming stripped 5 bases from V and 1 base from J, with 9 bases between. CDR1 and CDR2 (germline): SGHVS, FQNEAQ. The CDR3 spans 14 residues.

The V and J genes are TRBV4-1 and TRBJ2-2; TRBD1 is a possible D gene (6 bases). The germline gives CDR1 MGHRA, CDR2 YSYEKL. CDR3 length equals 13 residues. The V end lost 7 bases, the J end lost 1 base, and 7 bases lay between the germline ends. The CDR3 here is CASKGQNTGELFF. The CDR3 DNA is TGCGCCAGCAAGGGACAGAACACCGGGGAGCTGTTTTTT.

J is TRBJ2-5 and V is TRBV5-1; 8 bases agree with TRBD2. This CDR3 is built from 17 residues. Trimming cost V 3 bases and J 5 bases; bases outside gene matches: 15. Germline V gene data show CDR1 as SGHRS and CDR2 as YFSETQ. The DNA for the CDR3 is TGCGCCAGCAGCTCGTCGGCGGGAGGCGGGGCAAGGGAGACCCAGTACTTC. It yields the protein CASSSSAGGGARETQYF.

This chain connects TRBV25-1 to TRBJ1-2, with D possibly matching TRBD1 (5 bases). Trimming removed 3 bases at V and 4 bases at J, with 12 bases between. In germline, CDR1 is MGHDK, CDR2 SYGVNS. The CDR3 has 14 amino acids. The CDR3 loop is CASSDLAGRYGYTF. CDR3 DNA: TGTGCCAGCAGTGATCTCGCAGGGCGCTATGGCTACACCTTC.

The V gene is TRBV24-1, the J gene TRBJ2-1, with D perhaps TRBD1 (7 bases). V lost 9 bases and J 6 bases, leaving 20 bases between the germline ends. CDR1 and CDR2 (germline): KGHDR, SFDVKD. The CDR3 runs to 15 residues. The CDR3: CATGEDRRKGNEQFF. The DNA for the CDR3 is TGTGCCACCGGGGAGGACAGGAGGAAAGGCAATGAGCAGTTCTTC.

The chain links TRBV12-3 or TRBV12-4 to TRBJ2-7; no firm D call. This CDR3 spans 12 amino acids. V lost 6 bases, J lost 0 bases, and 6 bases lay in between. The CDR3 loop is CASSIVSYEQYF. CDR3 in DNA: TGTGCCAGCAGCATCGTCTCCTACGAGCAGTACTTC.

V gene TRBV6-5 combines with J gene TRBJ1-2; D is unclear. This CDR3 spans 12 amino acids. CDR1 and CDR2 from the germline V gene are MNHEY and SVGAGI. V dropped 8 bases and J dropped 8 bases, with 15 bases sitting between them. This CDR3 is CASFGRIFGYTF. In nucleotides, the CDR3 is TGTGCCAGCTTCGGGAGGATCTTCGGCTACACCTTC.

The chain employs TRBV6-5 and TRBJ2-1; unclear D gene. V lost 0 bases and J lost 4, with 4 bases in between. From germline, CDR1 is MNHEY and CDR2 SVGAGI. This CDR3 is built from 13 residues. CDR3 amino acids: CASSYSPYNEQFF. The CDR3 DNA reads TGTGCCAGCAGTTACTCACCGTACAATGAGCAGTTCTTC.

V and J are TRBV5-1 and TRBJ2-5, with D perhaps matching TRBD1 (6 bases). Trimming stripped 7 bases from V and 2 bases from J, with 9 bases between. Germline V gene data show CDR1 as SGHRS and CDR2 as YFSETQ. The CDR3 spans 12 residues. As DNA, the CDR3 is TGCGCCAGCGGGGGCAGTCAAGAGACCCAGTACTTC. Encoded protein: CASGGSQETQYF. Using reference TRBV5-1 and TRBJ2-5 for the parts outside the CDR3, the full variable domain is KAGVTQTPRYLIKTRGQQVTLSCSPISGHRSVSWYQQTPGQGLQFLFEYFSETQRNKGNFPGRFSGRQFSNSRSEMNVSTLELGDSALYLCASGGSQETQYFGPGTRLLVL.

This clone was observed once. This sequence joins TRBV2 and TRBJ2-4; a weak D match, TRBD1 (5 bases). The CDR3 is 14 amino acids. With 9 bases removed from V and 3 bases from J, the gap between germline ends came to 15 bases. Germline V gene data show CDR1 as SNHLY and CDR2 as FYNNEI. The CDR3 sequence is CARADDSDKNIQYF. CDR3 coding DNA: TGTGCCAGGGCTGATGACAGTGACAAAAACATTCAGTACTTC.

The rearrangement uses TRBV5-1 and TRBJ2-5, with 7 nucleotides matching TRBD2. V gave up 0 bases and J gave up 1 base; unmatched junction bases: 9. The CDR3 has 17 residues. The germline CDR1 and CDR2 sequences are SGHRS and YFSETQ. The CDR3 sequence: CASSLGLAETLQETQYF. The CDR3 region has the DNA TGCGCCAGCAGCTTGGGCCTAGCGGAAACACTCCAAGAGACCCAGTACTTC.

This chain connects TRBV6-5 to TRBJ2-5; 7 nucleotides match TRBD2. The CDR3 consists of 14 residues. Looked up from germline, CDR1 is MNHEY and CDR2 is SVGAGI. V lost 2 bases and J lost 5; bases outside the gene matches: 5. In nucleotides, the CDR3 is TGTGCCAGCAGTTACGGGGGGGAGGGGGAGACCCAGTACTTC. Its translation: CASSYGGEGETQYF.

In its sample, this clone was seen once. The chain combines TRBV6-2 or TRBV6-3 with TRBJ2-3; 9 positions agree with TRBD1. Germline CDR1 is MNHEY and CDR2 is SVGEGT. Trimming at V came to 0 bases and at J to 2 bases, leaving 3 bases not matched to a gene. The CDR3 runs to 16 residues. The CDR3, as DNA: TGTGCCAGCAGTTACTCGACAGGGGGATCCACAGATACGCAGTATTTT. It translates to CASSYSTGGSTDTQYF.